A single sample is the source of the 19 T cell receptor beta chains below, sequenced in a study of regulatory T cells in long-lasting Graves disease. Libraries of TCR beta came from iRepertoire HTBI primers plus Arm-PCR of CDR3 regions. TCRdb processed the multiplex PCR reads anew with MiXCR; each CDR3 protein has one entry. There are 680,000 or so distinct CDR3 sequences in the sample; 16% occur only once, and 15% to 20% lies in the top ten. The time point: newly diagnosed GD, antithyroid drugs for less than 3 months. The TCR library used RNA extracted from PBMCs. These sequences were also reported in another study, on T cells in Graves' hyperthyroidism and ophthalmopathy.

Specimen: peripheral blood mononuclear cells (PBMCs), collected at new diagnosis, from a patient treated with antithyroid drugs. These receptors originate from a woman aged 30 to 39 with Graves disease.

This clonotype was seen ten or more times. V usage is TRBV2 and J usage is TRBJ1-2, with D unclear. The CDR3 loop spans 15 amino acids. V lost 10 bases to trimming and J lost 1 base, with 19 bases between them. Germline CDR1 is SNHLY and CDR2 is FYNNEI. CDR3 sequence: CAISQIGGSNYGYTF. CDR3 nucleotide sequence: TGTGCCATCTCACAGATTGGTGGAAGTAACTATGGCTACACCTTC.

J is TRBJ2-1 and V is TRBV2; D possibly corresponds to TRBD2 (6 bases). The germline V gene encodes CDR1 SNHLY and CDR2 FYNNEI. The CDR3 extends over 12 amino acids. V lost 6 bases and J lost 9, with 12 bases in between. The CDR3 here is CASREGSSEQFF. CDR3 DNA: TGTGCCAGCAGGGAGGGTAGCAGTGAGCAGTTCTTC.

The gene calls are TRBV24-1 and TRBJ1-2, with unresolved D. The V gene lost 3 bases and the J gene lost 4 bases, with 17 bases spanning the gap. The germline V gene has CDR1 KGHDR and CDR2 SFDVKD. The CDR3 spans 16 residues. The CDR3: CATSDPREPGVYGYTF. The CDR3 DNA sequence: TGTGCCACCAGTGATCCCCGTGAACCGGGCGTCTATGGCTACACCTTC.

This clonotype was observed a few times. The rearrangement uses TRBV6-1 and TRBJ2-5; TRBD1 aligns across 11 bases. The CDR3 has 16 amino acids. Germline assignment: CDR1 MNHNS and CDR2 SASEGT. After removal of 6 bases from V and 2 bases from J, the junction contained 8 bases not matched to a gene. DNA for the CDR3: TGTGCCAGCAGCATGGCCCGGGACAGGGGGCAAGAGACCCAGTACTTC. It codes for CASSMARDRGQETQYF.

The table lists this clonotype with many counts. Relative to the germline gene, one junction end is altered; a read error may explain this. The chain is built from TRBV5-1 and TRBJ1-1; D ambiguous. Germline V gene lookup returns CDR1 SGHRS and CDR2 YFSETQ. The CDR3 contains 12 residues. CDR3 amino acids: CASSLVGSEAFF. The CDR3 DNA sequence: TGTGCCAGCAGCTTGGTGGGAAGTGAAGCTTTCTTT.

The V and J genes are TRBV28 and TRBJ1-5; 8 nucleotides agree with TRBD1. The germline CDR1 and CDR2 sequences are MDHEN and SYDVKM. The CDR3 length is 17 residues. V was clipped by 7 bases and J by 2 bases; unmatched bases: 13. The CDR3 sequence: CASKSYGTGIRNQPQHF. In DNA form, the CDR3 reads TGTGCCAGCAAAAGTTACGGGACAGGTATTCGCAATCAGCCCCAGCATTTT.

Notes on this clonotype: Likely a read error: the CDR3 ends without its conserved phenylalanine or tryptophan. J is TRBJ1-1 and V is TRBV20-1; maybe TRBD1 (5 bases). Germline CDR1 DFQATT, CDR2 SNEGSKA (reference sequence). The V gene lost 1 base and the J gene lost 7 bases, with 10 bases spanning the gap. The CDR3 sequence is 12 residues long. DNA of the CDR3: TGCAGTGCTAGAGTCAGAGGGGTTGAAGCTTTCTCT. It yields the protein CSARVRGVEAFS.

V is TRBV3-1 and J is TRBJ2-3, with a weak D call TRBD2 (6 bases). Germline values: CDR1 LGHDT, CDR2 YNNKEL (reference sequence). V lost 4 bases and J lost 6, with 11 bases in between. The CDR3 extends over 13 amino acids. The CDR3 DNA reads TGTGCCAGCAGCCGAAGCGGGCCTGATACGCAGTATTTT. Translating gives CASSRSGPDTQYF.

Notes on this clonotype: The junction shows a germline mismatch at one end, possibly a read error. V gene TRBV7-2 combines with J gene TRBJ1-5; 7 nucleotides line up with TRBD1. The germline V gene has CDR1 SGHTA and CDR2 FQGNSA. This CDR3 spans 14 amino acids. The CDR3 sequence: CASSSTGSNRPQHF. For the CDR3, the DNA is TGTGCCAGCAGCTCGACAGGGAGCAATCGGCCCCAGCATTTT.

Regarding this clonotype: A far more abundant clone sits one base away, making this likely a read error. The genes are TRBV27 and TRBJ2-7; D unresolved. Germline loops: CDR1 MNHEY, CDR2 SMNVEV (reference sequence). The CDR3 spans 11 residues. V was shortened by 6 bases and J by 5 bases, with 8 bases between the two germline ends. CDR3 protein: CASRPGHEQYF. The CDR3 DNA reads TGTGCCAGCAGGCCGGGCCACGAGCAGTACTTC.

The rearrangement links TRBV3-1 to TRBJ2-1, with D tentatively TRBD2 (5 bases). V gave up 4 bases and J gave up 0 bases, with 13 bases separating them. Looked up from germline, CDR1 is LGHDT and CDR2 is YNNKEL (reference sequence). The CDR3 is 16 residues long. CDR3 sequence reads: CASSPFGGGSYNEQFF. The CDR3 region has the DNA TGTGCCAGCAGCCCCTTTGGAGGAGGCTCCTACAATGAGCAGTTCTTC.

This clonotype came up many times. V gene TRBV27 combines with J gene TRBJ2-1; weak D call: TRBD1 (6 bases). Trimming took off 1 base at V and 5 bases at J, with 15 bases between the two ends. Germline CDR1 reads MNHEY; CDR2 reads SMNVEV (reference sequence). This CDR3 comprises 16 residues. The CDR3 DNA sequence: TGTGCCAGCAGTTTATTACTAGGGGGACCCGACAATGAGCAGTTCTTC. It encodes CASSLLLGGPDNEQFF.

This rearrangement joins TRBV6-1 to TRBJ2-7; 15 positions match TRBD2. The V gene end was trimmed by 5 bases and the J gene end by 5 bases; junction bases not matched to a gene: 10. The germline V gene has CDR1 MNHNS and CDR2 SASEGT. This CDR3 is built from 17 residues. As DNA, the CDR3 is TGTGCCAGCAGTCCGCCCTGGACTAGCGGGAGGGCCCACGAGCAGTACTTC. Encoded protein: CASSPPWTSGRAHEQYF.

The chain joins TRBV20-1 to TRBJ1-6; 10 bases are a match to TRBD1. Germline CDR1 and CDR2: DFQATT and SNEGSKA (reference sequence). Losses at the gene ends were 0 bases for V and 6 bases for J; bases not matched to a gene: 2. The CDR3 runs to 15 residues. This chain's CDR3 is CSARERTGGNSPLHF. In DNA, the CDR3 is TGCAGTGCTAGAGAGCGGACAGGGGGTAATTCACCCCTCCACTTT.

In this sample, this clonotype turned up many times. The V and J genes are TRBV28 and TRBJ1-6, with D uncertain. Per germline, CDR1 MDHEN and CDR2 SYDVKM. This CDR3 has 18 residues. Trimming took 2 bases from V and 0 from J, leaving 14 bases between them. CDR3 nucleotides: TGTGCCAGCAGTTTAAGGTGGTTCGGGGTCTCCTATAATTCACCCCTCCACTTT. Protein product: CASSLRWFGVSYNSPLHF.

The chain links TRBV4-1 to TRBJ2-3; the D gene could be TRBD1 or TRBD2 (5 bases each). CDR3 length equals 15 residues. Germline V CDR1 and CDR2: MGHRA, YSYEKL. Trimming took 4 bases from V and 2 from J, leaving 13 bases between them. This chain's CDR3 is CASSPHGTTTDTQYF. The DNA of the CDR3 is TGCGCCAGCAGCCCGCATGGGACCACCACAGATACGCAGTATTTT.

The table lists this clonotype with many counts. The chain has TRBV28 and TRBJ1-5; no firm D call. The CDR3 runs to 18 residues. The V end lost 2 bases, the J end lost 0 bases, and 17 bases lay between the germline ends. The germline CDR1 and CDR2 sequences are MDHEN and SYDVKM. CDR3 in DNA: TGTGCCAGCAGTTTAGGCGTTTGGTTATCGTATAGCAATCAGCCCCAGCATTTT. Protein product: CASSLGVWLSYSNQPQHF.

The chain carries TRBV19 and TRBJ2-3; no clear D gene. Deletions cut 4 bases from V and 1 base from J, with 12 bases between. The V gene's germline CDR1 is LNHDA and CDR2 SQIVND (reference sequence). The CDR3 loop spans 15 amino acids. CDR3 DNA: TGTGCCAGTAGTACTCAAGCTGGTGGCACAGATACGCAGTATTTT. It encodes CASSTQAGGTDTQYF.

This rearrangement joins TRBV7-9 to TRBJ2-2, with D uncertain. Germline CDR1 SEHNR, CDR2 FQNEAQ (reference sequence). The V end lost 3 bases, the J end lost 4 bases, and 6 bases lay between the germline ends. The CDR3 is made up of 13 amino acids. The CDR3 DNA sequence: TGTGCCAGCAGCTTTTACCTCACCGGGGAGCTGTTTTTT. It translates to CASSFYLTGELFF.